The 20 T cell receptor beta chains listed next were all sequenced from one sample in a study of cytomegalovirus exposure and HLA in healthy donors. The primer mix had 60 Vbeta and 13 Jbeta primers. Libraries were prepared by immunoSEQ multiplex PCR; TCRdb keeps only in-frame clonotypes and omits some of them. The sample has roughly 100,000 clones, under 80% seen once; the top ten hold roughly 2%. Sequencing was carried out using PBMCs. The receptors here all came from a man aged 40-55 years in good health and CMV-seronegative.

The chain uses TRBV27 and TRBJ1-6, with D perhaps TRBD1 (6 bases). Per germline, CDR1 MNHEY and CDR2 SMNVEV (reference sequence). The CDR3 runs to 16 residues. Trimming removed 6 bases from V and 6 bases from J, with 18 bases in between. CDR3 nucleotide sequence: TGTGCCAGCAGGGGACAAACCTTGGCCCTTAATTCACCCCTCCACTTT. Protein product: CASRGQTLALNSPLHF.

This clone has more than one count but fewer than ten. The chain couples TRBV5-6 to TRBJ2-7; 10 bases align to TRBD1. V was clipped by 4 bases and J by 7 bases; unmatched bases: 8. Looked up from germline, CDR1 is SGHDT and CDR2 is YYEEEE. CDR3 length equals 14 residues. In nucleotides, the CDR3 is TGTGCCAGCAGCCCTGACAGGGGGCGAGGGGAGCAGTACTTC. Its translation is CASSPDRGRGEQYF.

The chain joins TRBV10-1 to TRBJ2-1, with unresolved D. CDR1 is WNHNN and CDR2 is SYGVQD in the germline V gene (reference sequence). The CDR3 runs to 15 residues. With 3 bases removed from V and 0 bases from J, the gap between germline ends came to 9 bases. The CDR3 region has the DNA TGCGCCAGCAGTGACGACCGGAGCTCCTACAATGAGCAGTTCTTC. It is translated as CASSDDRSSYNEQFF.

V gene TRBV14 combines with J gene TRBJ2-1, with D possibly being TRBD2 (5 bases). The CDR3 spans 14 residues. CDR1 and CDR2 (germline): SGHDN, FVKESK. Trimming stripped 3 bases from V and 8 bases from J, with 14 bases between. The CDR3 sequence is CASSQDSPSDEQFF. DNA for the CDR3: TGTGCCAGCAGCCAGGACTCCCCGAGCGATGAGCAGTTCTTC.

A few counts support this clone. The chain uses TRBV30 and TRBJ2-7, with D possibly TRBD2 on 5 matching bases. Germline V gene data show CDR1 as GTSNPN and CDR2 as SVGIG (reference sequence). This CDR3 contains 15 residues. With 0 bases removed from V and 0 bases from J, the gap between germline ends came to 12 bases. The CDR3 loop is CAWSVAAGDSYEQYF. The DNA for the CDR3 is TGTGCCTGGAGTGTAGCGGCAGGTGACTCCTACGAGCAGTACTTC.

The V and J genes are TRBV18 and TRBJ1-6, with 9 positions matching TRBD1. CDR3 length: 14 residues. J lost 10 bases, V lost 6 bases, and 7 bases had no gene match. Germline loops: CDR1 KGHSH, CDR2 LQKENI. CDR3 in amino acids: CASSAGQGGSPLHF. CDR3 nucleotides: TGTGCCAGCTCGGCGGGACAGGGTGGATCACCCCTCCACTTT. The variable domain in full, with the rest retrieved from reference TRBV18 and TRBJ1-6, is NAGVMQNPRHLVRRRGQEARLRCSPMKGHSHVYWYRQLPEEGLKFMVYLQKENIIDESGMPKERFSAEFPKEGPSILRIQQVVRGDSAAYFCASSAGQGGSPLHFGNGTRLTVT.

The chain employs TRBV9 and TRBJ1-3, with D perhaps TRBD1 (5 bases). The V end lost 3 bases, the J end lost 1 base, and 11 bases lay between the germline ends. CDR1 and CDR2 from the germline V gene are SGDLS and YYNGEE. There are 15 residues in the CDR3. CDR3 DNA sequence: TGTGCCAGCAGCGCTACAGGACCTTCTGGAAACACCATATATTTT. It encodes CASSATGPSGNTIYF.

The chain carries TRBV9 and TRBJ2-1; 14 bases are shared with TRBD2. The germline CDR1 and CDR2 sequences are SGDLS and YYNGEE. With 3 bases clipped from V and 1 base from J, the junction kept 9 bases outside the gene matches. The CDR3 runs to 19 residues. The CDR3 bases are TGTGCCAGCAGCGCCGGACTAGCGGGAGGACTCACATCCTACAATGAGCAGTTCTTC. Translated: CASSAGLAGGLTSYNEQFF. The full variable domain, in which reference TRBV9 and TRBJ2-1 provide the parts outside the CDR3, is DSGVTQTPKHLITATGQRVTLRCSPRSGDLSVYWYQQSLDQGLQFLIQYYNGEERAKGNILERFSAQQFPDLHSELNLSSLELGDSALYFCASSAGLAGGLTSYNEQFFGPGTRLTVL.

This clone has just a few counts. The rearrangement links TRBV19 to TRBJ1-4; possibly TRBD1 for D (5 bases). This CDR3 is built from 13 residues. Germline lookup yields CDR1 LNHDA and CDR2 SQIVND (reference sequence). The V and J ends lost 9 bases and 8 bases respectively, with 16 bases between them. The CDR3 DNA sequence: TGTGCCAGCGCAGGGCCCGGTTCCGAAAAACTGTTTTTT. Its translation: CASAGPGSEKLFF.

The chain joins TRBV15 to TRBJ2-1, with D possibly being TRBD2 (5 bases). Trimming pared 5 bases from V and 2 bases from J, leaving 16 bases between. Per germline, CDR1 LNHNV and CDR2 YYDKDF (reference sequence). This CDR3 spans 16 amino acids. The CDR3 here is CATSRAIAIPYNEQFF. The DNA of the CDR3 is TGTGCCACCAGCCGAGCCATAGCGATCCCCTACAATGAGCAGTTCTTC.

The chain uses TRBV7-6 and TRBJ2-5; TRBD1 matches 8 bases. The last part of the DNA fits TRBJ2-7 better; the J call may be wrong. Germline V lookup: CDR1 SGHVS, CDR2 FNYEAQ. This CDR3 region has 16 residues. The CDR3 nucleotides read TGTGCCAGCAGCCCACTGACAGGGGCCGGAACCTACGAGCAGTACTTC. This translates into CASSPLTGAGTYEQYF.

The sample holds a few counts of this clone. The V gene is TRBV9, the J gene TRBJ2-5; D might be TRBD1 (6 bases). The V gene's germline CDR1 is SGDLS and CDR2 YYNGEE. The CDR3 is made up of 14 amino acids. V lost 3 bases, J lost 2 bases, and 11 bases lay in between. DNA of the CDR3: TGTGCCAGCAGCGCCCGGACAGCACAAGAGACCCAGTACTTC. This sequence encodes CASSARTAQETQYF.

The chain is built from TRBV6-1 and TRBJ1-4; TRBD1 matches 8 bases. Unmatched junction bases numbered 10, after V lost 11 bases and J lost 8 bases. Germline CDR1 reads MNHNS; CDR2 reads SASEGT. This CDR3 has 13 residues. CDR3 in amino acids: CAGGQGIQEKLFF. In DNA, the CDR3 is TGTGCCGGTGGACAGGGTATTCAGGAAAAACTGTTTTTT.

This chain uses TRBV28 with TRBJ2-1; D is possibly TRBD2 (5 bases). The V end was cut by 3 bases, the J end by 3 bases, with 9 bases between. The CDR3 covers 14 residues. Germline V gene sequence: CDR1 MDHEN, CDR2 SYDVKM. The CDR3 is CASSFRGIYNEQFF. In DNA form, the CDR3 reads TGTGCCAGCAGTTTTCGGGGAATCTACAATGAGCAGTTCTTC.

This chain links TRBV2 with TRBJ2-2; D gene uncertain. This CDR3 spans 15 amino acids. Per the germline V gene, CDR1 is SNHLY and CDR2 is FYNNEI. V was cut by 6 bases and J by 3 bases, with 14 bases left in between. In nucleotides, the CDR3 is TGTGCCAGCAGCAAAAACGCCCCGGACACCGGGGAGCTGTTTTTT. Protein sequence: CASSKNAPDTGELFF.

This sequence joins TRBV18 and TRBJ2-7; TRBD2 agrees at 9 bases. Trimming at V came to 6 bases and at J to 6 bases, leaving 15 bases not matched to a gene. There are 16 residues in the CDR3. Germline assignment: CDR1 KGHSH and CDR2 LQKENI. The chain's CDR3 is CASSADRRGGGSEQYF. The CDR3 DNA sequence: TGTGCCAGCTCGGCCGACAGGCGGGGGGGAGGGTCCGAGCAGTACTTC.

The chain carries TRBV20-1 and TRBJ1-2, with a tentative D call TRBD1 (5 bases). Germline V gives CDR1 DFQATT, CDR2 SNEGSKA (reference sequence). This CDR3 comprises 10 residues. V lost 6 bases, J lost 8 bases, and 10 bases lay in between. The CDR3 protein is CSAGLLGYTF. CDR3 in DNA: TGCAGTGCGGGACTTTTGGGCTACACCTTC.

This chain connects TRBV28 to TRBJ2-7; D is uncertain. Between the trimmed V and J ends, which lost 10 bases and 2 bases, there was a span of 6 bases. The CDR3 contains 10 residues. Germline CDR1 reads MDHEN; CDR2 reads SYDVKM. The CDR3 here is CATETYEQYF. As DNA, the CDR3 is TGTGCCACCGAGACCTACGAGCAGTACTTC.

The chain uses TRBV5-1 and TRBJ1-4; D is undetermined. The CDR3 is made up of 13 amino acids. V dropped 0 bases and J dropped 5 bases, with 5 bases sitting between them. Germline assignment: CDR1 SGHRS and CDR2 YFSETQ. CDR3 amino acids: CASSLGGNEKLFF. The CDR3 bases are TGCGCCAGCAGCTTGGGTGGCAATGAAAAACTGTTTTTT. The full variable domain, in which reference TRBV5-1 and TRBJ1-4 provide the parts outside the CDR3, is KAGVTQTPRYLIKTRGQQVTLSCSPISGHRSVSWYQQTPGQGLQFLFEYFSETQRNKGNFPGRFSGRQFSNSRSEMNVSTLELGDSALYLCASSLGGNEKLFFGSGTQLSVL.

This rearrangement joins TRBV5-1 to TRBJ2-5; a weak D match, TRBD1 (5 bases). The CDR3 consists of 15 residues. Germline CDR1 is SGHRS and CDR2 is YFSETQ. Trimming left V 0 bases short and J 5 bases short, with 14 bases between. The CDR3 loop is CASSLVGARDETQYF. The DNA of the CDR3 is TGCGCCAGCAGCTTGGTAGGCGCCAGGGATGAGACCCAGTACTTC.